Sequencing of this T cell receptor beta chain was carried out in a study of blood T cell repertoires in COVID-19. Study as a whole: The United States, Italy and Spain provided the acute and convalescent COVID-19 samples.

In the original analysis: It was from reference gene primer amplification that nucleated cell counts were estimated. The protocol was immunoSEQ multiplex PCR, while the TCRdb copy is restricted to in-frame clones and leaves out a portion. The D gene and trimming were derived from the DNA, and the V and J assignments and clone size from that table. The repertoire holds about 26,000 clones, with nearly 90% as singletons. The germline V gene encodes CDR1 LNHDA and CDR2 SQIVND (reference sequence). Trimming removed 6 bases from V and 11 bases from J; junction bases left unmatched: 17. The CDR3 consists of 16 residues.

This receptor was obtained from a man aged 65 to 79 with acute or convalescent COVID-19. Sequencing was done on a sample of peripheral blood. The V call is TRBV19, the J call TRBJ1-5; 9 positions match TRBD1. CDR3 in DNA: TGTGCCAGTAGGCCGGGGGGACAGGGTGACCAAGGGGCCCAGCATTTT. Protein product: CASRPGGQGDQGAQHF.